The TCR beta chain under discussion was sequenced for a study of blood T cell dynamics during melanoma immunotherapy (dated by TCRdb to 2019 to 2021). Turning to the overall study: Patients with metastatic melanoma were treated with first-line pembrolizumab or nivolumab plus ipilimumab as standard of care in the United Kingdom. To identify early correlates of response, the study profiled peripheral T cell receptor repertoires in patients with metastatic melanoma before and after one cycle of checkpoint inhibitor therapy. A training cohort was formed from consecutive patients, and a further independent group of patients from the same centre was pooled into an external validation set.

With respect to this clone: Its antigen target is currently unknown. No base quality information exists; no much larger clone differs at one position.

General conclusions and limits of the study: Patients who later achieved disease control showed a bifurcated PBMC repertoire reorganization at W3, with increased clonality or increased diversity, unlike progressors. The study could not determine whether the T cell clones driving repertoire changes were melanoma-specific or reflected general immune activation. The relatively small sample size was recognized as a factor that could limit how well the results generalize.

Relative to germline, V is missing 1 base and J is missing 4 bases, with 4 bases of the junction outside any gene match. The CDR3 measures 15 amino acids from cysteine to phenylalanine. Only the CDR3 DNA is retained, 45 bases long and in frame from the first base. CDR1 and CDR2 are read off the germline V gene (reference sequence) as LNHNV and YYDKDF. Every bulk PBMC sample was loaded with the same fixed amount of roughly 330 ng of DNA. Following the manufacturer instructions, the immunoSEQ TCRb Assay kit was used to amplify TCR beta CDR3 sequences from genomic DNA. The KAPA Library Quantification Kit for Illumina platforms was used to quantify pooled libraries by qPCR. Pooled libraries were clustered at roughly 0.55-1.2 pM and sequenced on an Illumina NextSeq 500. Regarding the original processing steps: Analysis of the TCR data relied on immunoSEQ ANALYZER and the R LymphoSeq package. A rearrangement efficiency score was calculated as productive divided by the sum of productive and non-productive CDR3 sequences. Clonality was measured with the Gini coefficient and diversity with the Renyi index at alpha=1, compared pairwise between timepoints within each patient. Clonal relatedness used an edit distance of 3, and repertoire similarity used the Bhattacharyya coefficient, both computed in LymphoSeq. Linear discriminant analysis on week-3 changes in clonality and diversity was built with the R MASS and caret packages to classify response. In its TCRdb copy, this immuneACCESS table keeps in-frame sequences only and misses some clones. Where compared with another copy, unresolved V genes explain less than half of these, and the others have no known cause. That table supplies the V and J calls and clone size; D and trimming were determined from the DNA. Counted in this sample were about 13,000 clones; around 84% of them appeared once. Around 4.4% of the sample lies in the top ten.

The meaning of the sample's time point label: pre-treatment baseline. Blood was sampled before treatment (T0) and at week 3 (W3), after the first cycle of checkpoint blockade. Except for a couple of patients with rapid clinical progression, response was assessed 12 weeks after the first infusion by RECIST 1.1; disease control meant complete response, partial response or stable disease. Any patient who had received prior systemic cancer treatment, was on concomitant immunosuppressant therapy or had synchronous other active malignancies was excluded. Both bulk PBMC and plasma cell-free DNA were sequenced for TCR beta so that circulating cells and T cell turnover could be tracked. PBMC were isolated from blood with Lymphoprep and SepMate tubes, followed by red cell lysis. QIAamp DNA Blood Mini kits were used to extract DNA from both PBMC and sorted T cell subsets.

This sequence originates from a human donor with melanoma. The chain joins TRBV15 to TRBJ2-3, and 8 junction bases match TRBD2. Sample: blood, taken from a patient treated with checkpoint blockade. The CDR3: CATSRVGSGADTQYF. In nucleotides, the sequence is TGTGCCACCAGCAGAGTGGGTAGCGGGGCAGATACGCAGTATTTT.